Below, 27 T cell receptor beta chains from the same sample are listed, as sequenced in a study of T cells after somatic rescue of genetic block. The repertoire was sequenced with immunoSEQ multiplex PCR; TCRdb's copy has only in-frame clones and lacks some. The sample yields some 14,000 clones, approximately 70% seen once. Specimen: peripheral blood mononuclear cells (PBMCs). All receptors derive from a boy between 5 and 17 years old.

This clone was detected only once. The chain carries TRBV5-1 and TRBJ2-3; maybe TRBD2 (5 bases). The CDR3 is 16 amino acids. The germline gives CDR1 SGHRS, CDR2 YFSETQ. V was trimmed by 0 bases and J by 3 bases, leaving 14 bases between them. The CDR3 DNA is TGCGCCAGCAGCTTGGTTAGAGGGAGCGGTACAGATACGCAGTATTTT. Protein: CASSLVRGSGTDTQYF.

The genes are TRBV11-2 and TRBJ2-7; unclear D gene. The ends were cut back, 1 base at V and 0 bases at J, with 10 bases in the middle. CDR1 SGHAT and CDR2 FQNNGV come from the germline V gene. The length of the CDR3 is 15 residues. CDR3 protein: CASSLGASVSYEQYF. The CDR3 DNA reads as TGTGCCAGCAGCTTAGGGGCCAGCGTCTCCTACGAGCAGTACTTC.

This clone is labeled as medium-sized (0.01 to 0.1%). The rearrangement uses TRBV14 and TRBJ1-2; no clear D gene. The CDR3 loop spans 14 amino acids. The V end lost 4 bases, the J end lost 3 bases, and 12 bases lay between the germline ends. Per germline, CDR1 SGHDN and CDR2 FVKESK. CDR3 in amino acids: CASSLADAYYGYTF. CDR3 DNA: TGTGCCAGCAGCCTCGCCGACGCCTACTATGGCTACACCTTC.

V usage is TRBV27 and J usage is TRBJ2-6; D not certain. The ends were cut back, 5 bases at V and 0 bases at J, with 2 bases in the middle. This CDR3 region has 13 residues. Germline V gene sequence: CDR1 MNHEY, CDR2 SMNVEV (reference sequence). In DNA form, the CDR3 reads TGTGCCAGCAGTGTCTCTGGGGCCAACGTCCTGACTTTC. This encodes CASSVSGANVLTF.

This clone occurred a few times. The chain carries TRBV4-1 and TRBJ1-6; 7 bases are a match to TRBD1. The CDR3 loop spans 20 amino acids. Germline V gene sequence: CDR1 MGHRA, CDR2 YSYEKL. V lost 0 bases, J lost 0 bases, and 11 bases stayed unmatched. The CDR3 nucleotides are TGCGCCAGCAGCCAAGATAGGGGCAGGGGGGCCAGCTCCTATAATTCACCCCTCCACTTT. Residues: CASSQDRGRGASSYNSPLHF.

The CDR3 DNA reads TGTGCCAGCAGCGTAGGAACGGGGGGCACTGAAGCTTTCTTT. It codes for CASSVGTGGTEAFF. This chain uses TRBV9 with TRBJ1-1, with D maybe TRBD1 (5 bases). Germline V gives CDR1 SGDLS, CDR2 YYNGEE. The V and J ends lost 0 bases and 4 bases respectively, with 10 bases between them. The CDR3 sequence is 14 residues long.

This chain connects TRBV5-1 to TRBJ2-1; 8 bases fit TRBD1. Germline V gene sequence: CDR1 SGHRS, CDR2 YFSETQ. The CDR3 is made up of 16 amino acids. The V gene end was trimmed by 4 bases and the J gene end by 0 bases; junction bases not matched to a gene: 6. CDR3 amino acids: CASSARQGSSYNEQFF. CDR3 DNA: TGCGCCAGCAGCGCCCGACAGGGGAGCTCCTACAATGAGCAGTTCTTC.

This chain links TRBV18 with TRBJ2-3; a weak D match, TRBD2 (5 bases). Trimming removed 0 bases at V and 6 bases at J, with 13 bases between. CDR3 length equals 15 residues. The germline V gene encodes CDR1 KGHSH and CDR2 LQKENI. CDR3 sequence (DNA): TGTGCCAGCTCACCACCGGGGAGACTCATGGATACGCAGTATTTT. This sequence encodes CASSPPGRLMDTQYF.

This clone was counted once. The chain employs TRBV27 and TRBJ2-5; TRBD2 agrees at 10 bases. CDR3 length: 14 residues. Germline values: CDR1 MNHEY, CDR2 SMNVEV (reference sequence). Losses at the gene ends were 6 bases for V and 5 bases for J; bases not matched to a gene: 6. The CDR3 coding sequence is TGTGCCAGCAGACCCCTAGCGGGAGTGGAGACCCAGTACTTC. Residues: CASRPLAGVETQYF.

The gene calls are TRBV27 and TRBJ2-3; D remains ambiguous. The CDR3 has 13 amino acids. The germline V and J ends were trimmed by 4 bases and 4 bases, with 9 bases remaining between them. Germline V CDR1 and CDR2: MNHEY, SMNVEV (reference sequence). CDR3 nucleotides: TGTGCCAGCAGTTGGAAGGACGCAGATACGCAGTATTTT. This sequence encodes CASSWKDADTQYF.

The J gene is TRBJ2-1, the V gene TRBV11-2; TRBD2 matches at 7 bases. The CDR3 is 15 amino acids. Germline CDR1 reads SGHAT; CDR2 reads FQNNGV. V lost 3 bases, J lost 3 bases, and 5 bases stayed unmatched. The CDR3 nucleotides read TGTGCCAGCAGCTTTGCGGGAGTAAGCTACAATGAGCAGTTCTTC. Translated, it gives CASSFAGVSYNEQFF.

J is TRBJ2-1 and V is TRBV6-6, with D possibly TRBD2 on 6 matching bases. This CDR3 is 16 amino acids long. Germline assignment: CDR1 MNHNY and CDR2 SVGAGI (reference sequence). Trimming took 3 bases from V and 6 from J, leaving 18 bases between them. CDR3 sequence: CASSYPSGPSGNEQFF. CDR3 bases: TGTGCCAGCAGTTATCCGAGCGGGCCCTCGGGCAATGAGCAGTTCTTC.

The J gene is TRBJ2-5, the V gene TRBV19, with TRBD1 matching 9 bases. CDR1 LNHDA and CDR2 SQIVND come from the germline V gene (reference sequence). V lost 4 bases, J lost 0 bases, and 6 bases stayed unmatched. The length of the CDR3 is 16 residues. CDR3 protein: CASSSTGGINQETQYF. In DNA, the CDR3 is TGTGCCAGTAGTAGCACAGGGGGCATCAACCAAGAGACCCAGTACTTC.

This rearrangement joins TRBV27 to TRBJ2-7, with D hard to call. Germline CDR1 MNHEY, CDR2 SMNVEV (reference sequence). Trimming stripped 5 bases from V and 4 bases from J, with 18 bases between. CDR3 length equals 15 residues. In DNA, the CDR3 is TGTGCCAGCAGTCCACAGTATCCTCTGAGTTACGAGCAGTACTTC. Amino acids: CASSPQYPLSYEQYF.

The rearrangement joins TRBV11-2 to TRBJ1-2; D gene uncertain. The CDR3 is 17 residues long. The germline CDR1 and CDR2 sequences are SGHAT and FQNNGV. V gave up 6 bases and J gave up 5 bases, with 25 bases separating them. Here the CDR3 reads CASSDKRRSSFFYGYTF. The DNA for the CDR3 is TGTGCCAGCAGTGATAAGAGGAGATCTTCGTTCTTTTATGGCTACACCTTC.

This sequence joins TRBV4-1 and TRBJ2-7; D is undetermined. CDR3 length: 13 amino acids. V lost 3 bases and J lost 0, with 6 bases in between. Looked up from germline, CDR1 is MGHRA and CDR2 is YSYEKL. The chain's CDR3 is CASSQGYSYEQYF. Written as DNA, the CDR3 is TGCGCCAGCAGCCAGGGTTACTCCTACGAGCAGTACTTC.

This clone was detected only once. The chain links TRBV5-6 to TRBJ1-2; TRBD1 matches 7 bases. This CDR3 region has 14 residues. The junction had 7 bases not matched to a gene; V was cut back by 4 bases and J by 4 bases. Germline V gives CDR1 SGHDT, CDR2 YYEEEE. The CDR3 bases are TGTGCCAGCAGCCCGGCTGGACAGGTCTATGGCTACACCTTC. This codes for CASSPAGQVYGYTF.

CDR3 amino acids: CASSLGPGGIVTYEQYF. CDR3 in DNA: TGTGCCAGCAGCTTAGGCCCTGGAGGGATCGTAACCTACGAGCAGTACTTC. This chain links TRBV11-2 with TRBJ2-7; weak D call: TRBD2 (6 bases). V was clipped by 1 base and J by 2 bases, with 18 bases between them. The CDR3 is 17 amino acids. Germline V gene lookup returns CDR1 SGHAT and CDR2 FQNNGV.

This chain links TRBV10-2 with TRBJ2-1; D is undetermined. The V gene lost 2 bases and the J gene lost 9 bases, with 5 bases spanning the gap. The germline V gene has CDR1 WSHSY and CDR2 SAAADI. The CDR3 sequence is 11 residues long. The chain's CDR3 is CASSENIEQFF. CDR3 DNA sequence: TGCGCCAGCAGTGAGAACATTGAGCAGTTCTTC.

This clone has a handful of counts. The CDR3 nucleotides are TGTGCCAGTAGTGACTGGACAGGGCGGAATCAGCCCCAGCATTTT. This encodes CASSDWTGRNQPQHF. The chain combines TRBV19 with TRBJ1-5; 8 bases match TRBD1. This CDR3 comprises 15 residues. Germline-derived CDR1 and CDR2 are LNHDA and SQIVND (reference sequence). Germline trimming cut 5 bases from V and 4 bases from J; bases unmatched to any gene: 7.

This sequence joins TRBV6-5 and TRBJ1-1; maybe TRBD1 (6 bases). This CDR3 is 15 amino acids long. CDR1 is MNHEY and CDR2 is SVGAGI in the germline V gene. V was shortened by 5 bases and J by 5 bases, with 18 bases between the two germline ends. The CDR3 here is CASSASGGPETEAFF. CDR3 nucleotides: TGTGCCAGCAGTGCCTCCGGGGGGCCGGAGACTGAAGCTTTCTTT.

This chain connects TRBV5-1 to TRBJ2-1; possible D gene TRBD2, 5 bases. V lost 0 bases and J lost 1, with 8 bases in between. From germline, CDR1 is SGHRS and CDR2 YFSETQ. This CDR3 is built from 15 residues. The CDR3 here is CASSLEDLSYNEQFF. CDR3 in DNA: TGCGCCAGCAGCTTGGAGGACTTGTCCTACAATGAGCAGTTCTTC.

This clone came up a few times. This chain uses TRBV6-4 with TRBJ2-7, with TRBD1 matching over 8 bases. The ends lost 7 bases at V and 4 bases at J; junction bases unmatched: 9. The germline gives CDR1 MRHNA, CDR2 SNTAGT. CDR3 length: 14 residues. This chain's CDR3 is CASTRYRGLYEQYF. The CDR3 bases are TGTGCCAGCACTAGATACAGGGGGTTATACGAGCAGTACTTC.

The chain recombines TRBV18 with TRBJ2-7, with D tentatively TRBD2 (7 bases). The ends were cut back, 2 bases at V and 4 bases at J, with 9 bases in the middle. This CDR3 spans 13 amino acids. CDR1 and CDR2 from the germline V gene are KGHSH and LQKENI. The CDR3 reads CASSPRGGYEQYF. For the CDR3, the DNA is TGTGCCAGCTCACCAAGGGGGGGGTACGAGCAGTACTTC.

CDR3: CASSYGGQGFYEQYF. Here the CDR3 DNA reads TGTGCCAGCAGTTACGGAGGTCAGGGGTTCTACGAGCAGTACTTC. The chain joins TRBV6-5 to TRBJ2-7; maybe TRBD1 (6 bases). Trimming took 2 bases from V and 3 from J, leaving 14 bases between them. The CDR3 has 15 residues. The germline CDR1 and CDR2 sequences are MNHEY and SVGAGI.

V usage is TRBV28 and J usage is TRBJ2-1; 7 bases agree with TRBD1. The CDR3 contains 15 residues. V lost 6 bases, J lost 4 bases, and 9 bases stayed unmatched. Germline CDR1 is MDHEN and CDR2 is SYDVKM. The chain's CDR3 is CASSQGQATYNEQFF. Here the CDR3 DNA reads TGTGCCAGCAGCCAAGGACAGGCAACTTACAATGAGCAGTTCTTC.

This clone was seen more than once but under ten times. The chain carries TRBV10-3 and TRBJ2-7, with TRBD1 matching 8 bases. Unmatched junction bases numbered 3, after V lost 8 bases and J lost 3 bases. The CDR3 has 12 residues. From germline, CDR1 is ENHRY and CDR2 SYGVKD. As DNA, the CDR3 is TGTGCCATCGGACAGGGTGGCTACGAGCAGTACTTC. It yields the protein CAIGQGGYEQYF.